Listed below are T cell receptor beta chains from one sample, sequenced in a study of blood T cell repertoires in COVID-19. Some clones are missing from TCRdb's copy, which holds only in-frame ones; the method was immunoSEQ multiplex PCR. The sample has about 280,000 clones; 82% are singletons. Material for sequencing was PBMCs or T cells enriched from blood (not recorded which). All receptors come from a man aged 40-55 years who had been exposed to COVID-19. Both conserved end residues are part of each CDR3. The D gene is left open where the match is weak.

v_gene	d_gene	j_gene	CDR3nt	CDR3aa
TRBV2	-	TRBJ2-3	TGTGCCAGCTGGGGACTGGACACAGATACGCAGTATTTT	CASWGLDTDTQYF
TRBV5-1	TRBD2	TRBJ2-3	TGCGCCAGCAGCTTGGCCCGAGCGGGATACACAGATACGCAGTATTTT	CASSLARAGYTDTQYF
TRBV11-2	-	TRBJ1-3	TGTGCCAGCAGCTTAAGACTTCCGGGAAACACCATATATTTT	CASSLRLPGNTIYF
TRBV5-6	-	TRBJ1-5	TGTGCCAGCAGCTTGGGAAGGGGTGAATCCATGCCCCAGCATTTT	CASSLGRGESMPQHF
TRBV5-1	-	TRBJ2-7	TGCGCCAGCAGCCTCCCTGGGCCAGGGCGGTACGAGCAGTACTTC	CASSLPGPGRYEQYF
TRBV7-3	-	TRBJ2-2	TGTGCCAGCAGCTCAGGGGGGACTAGTTGGGCCGGGGAGCTGTTTTTT	CASSSGGTSWAGELFF
TRBV7-3	TRBD2	TRBJ2-2	TGTGCCAGCAGCTTCCGGACTAGCGGGGACACCGGGGAGCTGTTTTTT	CASSFRTSGDTGELFF
TRBV9	-	TRBJ2-3	TGTGCCAGCAGCGTAGGGAGGGACGGAGATACGCAGTATTTT	CASSVGRDGDTQYF
TRBV4-2	TRBD1	TRBJ1-3	TGTGCCAGCAGCCAAGTGGGACAGACGAGTGGAAACACCATATATTTT	CASSQVGQTSGNTIYF
TRBV3-1/TRBV3-2	-	TRBJ1-2	TGTGCCAGCAGCCAAGAGGCGGGTTATGGCTACACCTTC	CASSQEAGYGYTF
TRBV12-3/TRBV12-4	-	TRBJ2-3	TGTGCCAGCAGTTTTCGGCGGCCAGATACGCAGTATTTT	CASSFRRPDTQYF
TRBV5-1	TRBD1	TRBJ2-5	TGCGCCAGCAGCCAAGGACAGGGGGTTATAGGGACCCAGTACTTC	CASSQGQGVIGTQYF
TRBV3-1/TRBV3-2	TRBD1	TRBJ1-6	TGTGCCAGCAGCCCGGGACAGGGGGGTTGGGAATCACCCCTCCACTTT	CASSPGQGGWESPLHF
TRBV7-9	-	TRBJ1-1	TGTGCCAGCAGCTTATTAAGCGGCAGTCGAGTCACTGAAGCTTTCTTT	CASSLLSGSRVTEAFF
TRBV5-1	-	TRBJ2-1	TGCGCCAGCAGCTTGGTTCTCCAGAACAATGAGCAGTTCTTC	CASSLVLQNNEQFF
TRBV6-5	-	TRBJ1-1	TGTGCCAGCAGCATGGGTAGGCTATCGGGCACTGAAGCTTTCTTT	CASSMGRLSGTEAFF
TRBV5-1	-	TRBJ1-1	TGCGCCAGCAGCTTGAACCGACAGAGCGTGATGGACACTGAAGCTTTCTTT	CASSLNRQSVMDTEAFF